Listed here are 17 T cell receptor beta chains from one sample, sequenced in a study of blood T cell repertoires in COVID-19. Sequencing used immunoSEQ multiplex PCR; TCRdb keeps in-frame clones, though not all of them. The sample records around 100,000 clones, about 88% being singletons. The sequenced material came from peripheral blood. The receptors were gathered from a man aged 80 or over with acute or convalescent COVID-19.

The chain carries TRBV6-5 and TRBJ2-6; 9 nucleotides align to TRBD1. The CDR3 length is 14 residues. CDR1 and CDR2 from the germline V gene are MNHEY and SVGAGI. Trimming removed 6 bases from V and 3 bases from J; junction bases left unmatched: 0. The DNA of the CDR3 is TGTGCCAGCAGGGACAGGGGTGGGGCCAACGTCCTGACTTTC. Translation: CASRDRGGANVLTF.

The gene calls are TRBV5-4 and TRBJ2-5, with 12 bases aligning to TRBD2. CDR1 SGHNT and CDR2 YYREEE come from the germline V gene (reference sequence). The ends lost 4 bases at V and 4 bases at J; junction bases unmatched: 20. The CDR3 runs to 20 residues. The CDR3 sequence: CASSTDAWTSGNTARETQYF. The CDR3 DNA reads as TGTGCCAGCAGCACCGATGCTTGGACTAGCGGGAATACGGCTCGAGAGACCCAGTACTTC.

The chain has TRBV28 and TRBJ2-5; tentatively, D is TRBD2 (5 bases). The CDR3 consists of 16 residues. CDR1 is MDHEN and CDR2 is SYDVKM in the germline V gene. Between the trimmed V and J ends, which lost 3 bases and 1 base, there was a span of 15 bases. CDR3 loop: CASSFQVPGSQETQYF. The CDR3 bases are TGTGCCAGCAGTTTTCAGGTGCCGGGATCCCAAGAGACCCAGTACTTC.

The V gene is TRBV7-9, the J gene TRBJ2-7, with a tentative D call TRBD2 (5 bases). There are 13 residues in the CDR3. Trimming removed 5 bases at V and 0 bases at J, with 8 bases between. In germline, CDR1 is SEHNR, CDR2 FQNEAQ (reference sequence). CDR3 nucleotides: TGTGCCAGCAGCGTCGAGGGCTCCTACGAGCAGTACTTC. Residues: CASSVEGSYEQYF.

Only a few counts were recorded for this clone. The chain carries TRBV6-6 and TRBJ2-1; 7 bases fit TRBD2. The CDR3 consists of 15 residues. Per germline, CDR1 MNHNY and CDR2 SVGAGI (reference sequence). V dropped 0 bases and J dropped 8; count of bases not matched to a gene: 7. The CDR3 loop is CASSYSAGVSDEQFF. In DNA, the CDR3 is TGTGCCAGCAGTTACTCTGCGGGAGTCAGCGATGAGCAGTTCTTC.

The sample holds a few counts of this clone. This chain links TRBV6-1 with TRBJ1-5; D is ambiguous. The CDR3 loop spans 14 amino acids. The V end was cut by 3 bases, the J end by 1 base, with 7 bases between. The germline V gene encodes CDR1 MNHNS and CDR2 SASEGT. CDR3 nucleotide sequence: TGTGCCAGCAGTGAGGGCAGGAGCAATCAGCCCCAGCATTTT. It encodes CASSEGRSNQPQHF.

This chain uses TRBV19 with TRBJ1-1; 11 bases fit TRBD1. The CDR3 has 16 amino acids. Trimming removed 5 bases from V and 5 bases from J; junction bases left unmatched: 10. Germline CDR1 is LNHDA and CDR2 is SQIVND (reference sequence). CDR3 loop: CASSLRTGGARTEAFF. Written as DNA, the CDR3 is TGTGCCAGTAGTCTGAGGACAGGGGGCGCGAGGACTGAAGCTTTCTTT.

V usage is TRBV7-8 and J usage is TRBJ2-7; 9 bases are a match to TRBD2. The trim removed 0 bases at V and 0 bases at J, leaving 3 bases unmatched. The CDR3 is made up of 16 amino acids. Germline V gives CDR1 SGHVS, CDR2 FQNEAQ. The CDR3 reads CASSLALAGDSYEQYF. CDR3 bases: TGTGCCAGCAGCTTAGCGTTAGCGGGAGACTCCTACGAGCAGTACTTC. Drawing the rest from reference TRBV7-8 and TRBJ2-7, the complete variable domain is GAGVSQSPRYKVAKRGQDVALRCDPISGHVSLFWYQQALGQGPEFLTYFQNEAQLDKSGLPSDRFFAERPEGSVSTLKIQRTQQEDSAVYLCASSLALAGDSYEQYFGPGTRLTVT.

The CDR3 region is CASSQTGTGIPDYGYTF. CDR3 bases: TGTGCCAGCAGTCAAACCGGGACAGGGATTCCCGACTATGGCTACACCTTC. The chain couples TRBV2 to TRBJ1-2; 9 nucleotides align to TRBD1. The CDR3 is 17 amino acids. V dropped 5 bases and J dropped 3; count of bases not matched to a gene: 13. Germline lookup yields CDR1 SNHLY and CDR2 FYNNEI.

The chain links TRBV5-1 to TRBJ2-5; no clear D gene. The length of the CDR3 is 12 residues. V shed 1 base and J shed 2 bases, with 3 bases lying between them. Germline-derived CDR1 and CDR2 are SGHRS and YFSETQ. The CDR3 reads CASSLTQETQYF. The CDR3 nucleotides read TGCGCCAGCAGCTTGACACAAGAGACCCAGTACTTC. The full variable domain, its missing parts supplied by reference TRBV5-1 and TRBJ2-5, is KAGVTQTPRYLIKTRGQQVTLSCSPISGHRSVSWYQQTPGQGLQFLFEYFSETQRNKGNFPGRFSGRQFSNSRSEMNVSTLELGDSALYLCASSLTQETQYFGPGTRLLVL.

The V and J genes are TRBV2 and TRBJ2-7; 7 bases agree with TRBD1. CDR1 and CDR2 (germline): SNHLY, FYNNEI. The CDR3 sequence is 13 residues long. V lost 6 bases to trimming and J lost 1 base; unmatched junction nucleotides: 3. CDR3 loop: CASRWDSSYEQYF. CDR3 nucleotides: TGTGCCAGCAGGTGGGACAGTTCCTACGAGCAGTACTTC.

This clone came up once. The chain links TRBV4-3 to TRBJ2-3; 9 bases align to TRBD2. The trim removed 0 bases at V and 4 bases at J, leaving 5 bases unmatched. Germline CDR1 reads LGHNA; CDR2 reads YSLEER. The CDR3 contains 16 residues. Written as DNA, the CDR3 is TGCGCCAGCAGCCAAGAGGCTAGCGGGAATCCAGATACGCAGTATTTT. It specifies CASSQEASGNPDTQYF.

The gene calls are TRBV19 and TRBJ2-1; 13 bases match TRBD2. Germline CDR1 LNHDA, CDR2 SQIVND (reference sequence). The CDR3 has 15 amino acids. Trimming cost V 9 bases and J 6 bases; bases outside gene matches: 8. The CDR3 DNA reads TGTGCCAGCAGCCGGACTAGCGGGAGACCCAATGAGCAGTTCTTC. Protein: CASSRTSGRPNEQFF.

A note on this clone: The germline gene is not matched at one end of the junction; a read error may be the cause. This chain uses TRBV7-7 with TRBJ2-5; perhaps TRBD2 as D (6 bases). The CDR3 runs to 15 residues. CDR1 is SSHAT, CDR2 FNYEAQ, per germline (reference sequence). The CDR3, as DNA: TGTGCTAGCAGCTTTAGTAGTACCGGAGGGGAGACCCAGTACTTC. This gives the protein CASSFSSTGGETQYF.

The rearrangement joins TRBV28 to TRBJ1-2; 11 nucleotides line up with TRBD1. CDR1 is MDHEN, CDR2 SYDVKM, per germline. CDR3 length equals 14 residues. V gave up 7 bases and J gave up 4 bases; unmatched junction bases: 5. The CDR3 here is CASIGDRGVYGYTF. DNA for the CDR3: TGTGCCAGCATCGGGGACAGGGGGGTCTATGGCTACACCTTC.

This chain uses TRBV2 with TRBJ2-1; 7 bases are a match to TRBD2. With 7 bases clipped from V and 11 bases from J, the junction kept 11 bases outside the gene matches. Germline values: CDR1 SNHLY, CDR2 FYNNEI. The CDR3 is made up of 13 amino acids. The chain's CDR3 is CASISGSQNQQFF. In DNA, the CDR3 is TGTGCCAGCATTAGCGGGTCTCAGAATCAGCAGTTCTTC.

The CDR3 region has the DNA TGTGCCAGCAGTGACCGGCTAGAAGTAAAGACCCAGTACTTC. It is translated as CASSDRLEVKTQYF. The gene calls are TRBV25-1 and TRBJ2-5; D gene ambiguous. Trimming left V 3 bases short and J 6 bases short, with 14 bases between. CDR1 and CDR2 (germline): MGHDK, SYGVNS. This CDR3 has 14 amino acids. The full variable domain, in which reference TRBV25-1 and TRBJ2-5 provide the parts outside the CDR3, is EADIYQTPRYLVIGTGKKITLECSQTMGHDKMYWYQQDPGMELHLIHYSYGVNSTEKGDLSSESTVSRIRTEHFPLTLESARPSHTSQYLCASSDRLEVKTQYFGPGTRLLVL.